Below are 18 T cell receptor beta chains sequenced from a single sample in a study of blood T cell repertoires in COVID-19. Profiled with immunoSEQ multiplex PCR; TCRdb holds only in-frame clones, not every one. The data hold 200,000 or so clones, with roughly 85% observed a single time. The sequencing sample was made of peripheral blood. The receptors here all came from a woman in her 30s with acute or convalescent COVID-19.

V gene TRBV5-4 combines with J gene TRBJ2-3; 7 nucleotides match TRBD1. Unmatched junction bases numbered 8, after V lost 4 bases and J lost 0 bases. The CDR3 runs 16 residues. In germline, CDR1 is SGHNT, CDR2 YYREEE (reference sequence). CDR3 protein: CASSLLQGISTDTQYF. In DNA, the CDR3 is TGTGCCAGCAGCCTGTTACAGGGGATAAGCACAGATACGCAGTATTTT.

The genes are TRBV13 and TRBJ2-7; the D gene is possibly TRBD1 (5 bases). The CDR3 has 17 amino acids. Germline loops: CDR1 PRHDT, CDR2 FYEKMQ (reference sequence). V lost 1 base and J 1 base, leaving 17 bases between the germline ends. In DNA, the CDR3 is TGTGCCAGCAGCTTAGCGGAGACAGAGATTCGTTCCTACGAGCAGTACTTC. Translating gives CASSLAETEIRSYEQYF. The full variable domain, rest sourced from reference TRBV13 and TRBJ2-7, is AAGVIQSPRHLIKEKRETATLKCYPIPRHDTVYWYQQGPGQDPQFLISFYEKMQSDKGSIPDRFSAQQFSDYHSELNMSSLELGDSALYFCASSLAETEIRSYEQYFGPGTRLTVT.

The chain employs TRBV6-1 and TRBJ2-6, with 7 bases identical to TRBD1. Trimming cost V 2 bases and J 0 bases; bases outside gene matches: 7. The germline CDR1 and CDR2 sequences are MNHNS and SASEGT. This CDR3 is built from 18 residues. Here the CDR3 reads CASSEFRGMSSGANVLTF. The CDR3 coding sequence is TGTGCCAGCAGTGAATTCAGGGGGATGAGCTCTGGGGCCAACGTCCTGACTTTC.

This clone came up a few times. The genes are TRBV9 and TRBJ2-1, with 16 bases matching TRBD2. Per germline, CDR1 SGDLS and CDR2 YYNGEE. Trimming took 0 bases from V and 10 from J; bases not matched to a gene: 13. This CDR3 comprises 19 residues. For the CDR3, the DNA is TGTGCCAGCAGCGTAGGGTTGGGACTAGCGGGGGGGCCTACGTGGGAGCAGTTCTTC. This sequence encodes CASSVGLGLAGGPTWEQFF.

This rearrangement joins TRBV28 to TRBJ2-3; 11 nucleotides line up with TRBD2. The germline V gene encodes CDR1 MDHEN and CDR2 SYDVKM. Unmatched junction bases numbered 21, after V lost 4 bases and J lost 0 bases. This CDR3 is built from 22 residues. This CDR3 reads CASSYPRRLAGGTRASTDTQYF. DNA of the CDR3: TGTGCCAGCAGTTACCCCCGGAGGCTAGCGGGAGGTACTCGTGCTAGCACAGATACGCAGTATTTT.

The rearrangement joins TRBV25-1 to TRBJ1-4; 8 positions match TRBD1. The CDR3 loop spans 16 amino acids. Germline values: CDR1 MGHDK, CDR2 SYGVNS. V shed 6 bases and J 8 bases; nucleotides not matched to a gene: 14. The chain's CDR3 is CASSDWTRQGREKLFF. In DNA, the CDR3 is TGTGCCAGCAGCGATTGGACCAGACAGGGGCGCGAAAAACTGTTTTTT.

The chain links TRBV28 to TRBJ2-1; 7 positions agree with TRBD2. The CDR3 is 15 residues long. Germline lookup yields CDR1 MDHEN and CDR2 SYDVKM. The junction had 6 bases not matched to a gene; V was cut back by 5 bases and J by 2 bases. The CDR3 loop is CASSPGGSAYNEQFF. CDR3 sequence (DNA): TGTGCCAGCAGTCCCGGGGGGTCGGCCTACAATGAGCAGTTCTTC.

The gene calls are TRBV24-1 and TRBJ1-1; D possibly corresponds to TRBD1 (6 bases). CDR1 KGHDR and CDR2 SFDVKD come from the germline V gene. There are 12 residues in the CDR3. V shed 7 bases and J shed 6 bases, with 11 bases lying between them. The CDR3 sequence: CATRAGVSEAFF. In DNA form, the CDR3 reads TGTGCCACCAGAGCAGGGGTATCTGAAGCTTTCTTT.

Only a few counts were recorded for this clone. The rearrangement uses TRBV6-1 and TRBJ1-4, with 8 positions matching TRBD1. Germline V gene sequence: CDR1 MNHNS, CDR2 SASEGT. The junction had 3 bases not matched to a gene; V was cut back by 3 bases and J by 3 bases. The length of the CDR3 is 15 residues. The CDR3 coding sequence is TGTGCCAGCAGTGATCCGGGACAGGCTAATGAAAAACTGTTTTTT. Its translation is CASSDPGQANEKLFF.

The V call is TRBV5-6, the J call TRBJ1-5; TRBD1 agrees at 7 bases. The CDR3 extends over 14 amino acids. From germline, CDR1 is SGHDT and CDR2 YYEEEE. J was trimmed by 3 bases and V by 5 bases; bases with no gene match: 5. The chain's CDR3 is CASSRTGFNQPQHF. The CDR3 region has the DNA TGTGCCAGCAGTAGGACAGGATTCAATCAGCCCCAGCATTTT.

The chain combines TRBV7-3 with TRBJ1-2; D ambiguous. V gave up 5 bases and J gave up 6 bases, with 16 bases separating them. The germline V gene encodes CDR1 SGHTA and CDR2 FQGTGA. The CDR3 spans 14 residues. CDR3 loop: CASSLLPDGNGYTF. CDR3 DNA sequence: TGTGCCAGCAGCCTACTCCCGGACGGGAATGGCTACACCTTC.

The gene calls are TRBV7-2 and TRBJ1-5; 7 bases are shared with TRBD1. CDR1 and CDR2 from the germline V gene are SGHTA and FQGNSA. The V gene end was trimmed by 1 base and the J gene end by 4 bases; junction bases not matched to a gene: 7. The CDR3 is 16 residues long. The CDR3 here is CASSLGGGGGNQPQHF. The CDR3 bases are TGTGCCAGCAGCTTAGGAGGAGGGGGCGGGAATCAGCCCCAGCATTTT. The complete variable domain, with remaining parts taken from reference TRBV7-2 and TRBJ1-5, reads GAGVSQSPSNKVTEKGKDVELRCDPISGHTALYWYRQSLGQGLEFLIYFQGNSAPDKSGLPSDRFSAERTGGSVSTLTIQRTQQEDSAVYLCASSLGGGGGNQPQHFGDGTRLSIL.

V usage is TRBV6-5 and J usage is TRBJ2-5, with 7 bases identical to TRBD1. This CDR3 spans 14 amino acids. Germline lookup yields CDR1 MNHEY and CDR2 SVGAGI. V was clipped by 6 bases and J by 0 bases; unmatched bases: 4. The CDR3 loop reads CASRRTGYQETQYF. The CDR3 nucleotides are TGTGCCAGCAGACGGACAGGATACCAAGAGACCCAGTACTTC.

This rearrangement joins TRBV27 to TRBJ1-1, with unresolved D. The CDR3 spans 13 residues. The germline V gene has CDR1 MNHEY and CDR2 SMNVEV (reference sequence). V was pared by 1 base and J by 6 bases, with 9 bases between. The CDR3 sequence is CASSLLGRAEAFF. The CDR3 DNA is TGTGCCAGCAGTTTATTGGGGAGGGCTGAAGCTTTCTTT.

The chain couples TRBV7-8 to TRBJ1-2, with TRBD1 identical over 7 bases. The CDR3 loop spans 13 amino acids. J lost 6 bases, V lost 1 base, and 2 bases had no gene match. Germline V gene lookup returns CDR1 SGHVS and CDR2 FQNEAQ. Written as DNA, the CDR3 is TGTGCCAGCAGCTTAGGACAGGGTCATGGCTACACCTTC. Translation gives CASSLGQGHGYTF.

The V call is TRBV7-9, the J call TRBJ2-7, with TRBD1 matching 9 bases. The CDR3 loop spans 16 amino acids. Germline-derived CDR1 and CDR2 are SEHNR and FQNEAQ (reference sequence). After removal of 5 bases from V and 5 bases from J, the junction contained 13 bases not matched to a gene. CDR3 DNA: TGTGCCAGCAGCATACTCGGACAGGGGAAATCCGACGAGCAGTACTTC. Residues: CASSILGQGKSDEQYF.

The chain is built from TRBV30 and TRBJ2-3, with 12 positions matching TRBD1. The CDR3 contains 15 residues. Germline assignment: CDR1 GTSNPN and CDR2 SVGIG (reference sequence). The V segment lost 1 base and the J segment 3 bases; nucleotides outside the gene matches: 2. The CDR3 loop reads CAWSGGQGATDTQYF. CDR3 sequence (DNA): TGTGCCTGGAGTGGGGGACAGGGGGCGACAGATACGCAGTATTTT.

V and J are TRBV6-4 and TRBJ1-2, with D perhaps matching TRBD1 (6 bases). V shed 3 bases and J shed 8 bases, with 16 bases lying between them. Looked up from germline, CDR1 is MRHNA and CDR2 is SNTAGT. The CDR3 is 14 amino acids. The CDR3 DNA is TGTGCCAGCAGTGAAATTTCGGGCAGGGGCGGCTACACCTTC. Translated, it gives CASSEISGRGGYTF.